What follows describes a single TCR beta chain. This clone occurred many times. The antigen this receptor binds is unknown. Base qualities are missing; no much larger clone stands one base away. No patient had received any treatment before thyroid surgery. Using T-cell receptor beta sequencing, the researchers looked back retrospectively at clinical samples from patients, gathered between about 2012 and 2019. Libraries were built with PCR. Sequencing was carried out with an Illumina HiSeq 4000. High-throughput sequencing was used to profile the TCR beta-chain CDR3 region of each patient. The authors' analysis ran thus. Drawing on CDR3 differences between clinicopathological groups, the researchers built a classifier meant to tell apart patients with distant-metastatic papillary thyroid cancer. To measure repertoire diversity the researchers used the Shannon index, while the Morisita-Horn index served to gauge how similar the tumor and blood repertoires were. TCRdb trimmed public reads at Q25 via fastp, called clones via MiXCR and kept in-frame beta chains. Clone size and V and J calls follow TCRdb, not the original study. The sample contains approximately 12,000 clones, more than 20% of them found a single time. The ten largest make up 14% of the sample.

This sample was taken from a study of metastatic and nonmetastatic thyroid tumors (dated by TCRdb to about 2020). Regarding the research as a whole: Repertoires from peripheral blood and from tumor or nodule tissue samples of malignant and benign thyroid patients were compared.

Summary of the overall study and its limitations: In both blood and tumor samples, TCR beta diversity was reported to be significantly higher in malignant tumors than in benign nodules.

CDR1 and CDR2 are drawn from the germline V gene: SGHAT, FQNNGV. V is pruned by 5 bases and J by 1 base, leaving 6 bases of the junction without a gene match. The cysteine opens and the phenylalanine closes a CDR3 of 15 amino acids. Here the CDR3 DNA is all that survives: 45 bases in frame from base 1. The rearranged chain carries TRBV11-2 and TRBJ2-5; 8 bases in the middle match TRBD1. The sequenced material came from adjacent normal tissue. The TCR comes from a female donor with papillary thyroid cancer or a benign thyroid nodule (not recorded which). Some clones in this sample may be carry-over from other donors' samples. At the DNA level, the sequence is TGTGCCAGCAGCGAGGGGACAGGCCCCCAAGAGACCCAGTACTTC. This gives the protein CASSEGTGPQETQYF.